These T cell receptor beta chains were read from a single sample in a study of control samples from healthy donors and cancer patients. Generated by immunoSEQ multiplex PCR, the TCRdb table keeps only in-frame clones and is missing some. Of 150,000 to 200,000 clones in the sample, 75% to 95% were seen once. Sequenced material: blood. The receptors here all came from a woman in her twenties or thirties in good health. Both conserved end residues are trimmed from each CDR3.

CDR3aa	v_gene	len	j_gene
ASSGGLAGGLNEQF	TRBV11-2	14	TRBJ2-1
ASSPGLAESYEQY	TRBV18	13	TRBJ2-7
ASSRLGGGELF	TRBV2	11	TRBJ2-2
ASSLRVGGGSGANVLT	TRBV27	16	TRBJ2-6
AIRSSYEQY	TRBV10-3	9	TRBJ2-7
AISAPNINTIY	TRBV10-3	11	TRBJ1-3
ASSLGGENEKLF	TRBV11-3	12	TRBJ1-4
ASSQEKGTYEQY	TRBV4-3	12	TRBJ2-7
ASSLVRDTEAF	TRBV5-1	11	TRBJ1-1
ASSLAGQGHNEQF	TRBV5-1	13	TRBJ2-1
ASSPRLAAETQY	TRBV3-1/TRBV3-2	12	TRBJ2-5
ASSLREVTDTQY	TRBV5-1	12	TRBJ2-3
ASSPQDNSPLH	TRBV18	11	TRBJ1-6
ASSLRDSDGNTIY	TRBV11-3	13	TRBJ1-3
ASSLAGVRETQY	TRBV7-7	12	TRBJ2-5
ASSLVLQGGNTEAF	TRBV11-2	14	TRBJ1-1
ASSTRDRGITEAF	TRBV7-6	13	TRBJ1-1
ASSYGAGWSTGELF	TRBV6-6	14	TRBJ2-2
ASSEGTGGAEAF	TRBV6-1	12	TRBJ1-1
ASRQGLGGGPQH	TRBV27	12	TRBJ1-5
ASSLSGTQYGQY	TRBV7-9	12	TRBJ2-7
ASGLVPGAYGYT	TRBV12-5	12	TRBJ1-2
ASSEGVGHSNQPQH	TRBV6-1	14	TRBJ1-5
ASSLSPDFSGYT	TRBV27	12	TRBJ1-2
ASSPGGGNIQY	TRBV5-4	11	TRBJ2-4
ASSTGGYNSPLH	TRBV5-6	12	TRBJ1-6
ASSYRQHNEQF	TRBV6-6	11	TRBJ2-1
ASSADRVNNSPLH	TRBV19	13	TRBJ1-6
ASRRERGVSYNEQF	TRBV2	14	TRBJ2-1
SVEERNTEAF	TRBV29-1	10	TRBJ1-1
ASSFEIQETQY	TRBV5-6	11	TRBJ2-5
ASSLLASGSTDEQF	TRBV5-1	14	TRBJ2-1
ASRGTDQETQY	TRBV5-4	11	TRBJ2-5
ASRTGVNTEAF	TRBV6-5	11	TRBJ1-1
ASSEGPSSGANVLT	TRBV2	14	TRBJ2-6
ASSPTSGRFYEQY	TRBV5-6	13	TRBJ2-7
ASSGLAGGPGEQY	TRBV5-1	13	TRBJ2-7
ASSENPTDTQY	TRBV10-1	11	TRBJ2-3
ASSQIPGQGFYGYT	TRBV4-2	14	TRBJ1-2
ASSWITGNEQF	TRBV7-3	11	TRBJ2-1
ASSLSPTSGYYEQY	TRBV27	14	TRBJ2-7
ASSRTGPTDTQY	TRBV28	12	TRBJ2-3
ASSPGVPNEKLF	TRBV5-1	12	TRBJ1-4
ASSKRRRGGTEAF	TRBV21-1	13	TRBJ1-1
ASRGEDGYT	TRBV28	9	TRBJ1-2
ASSFLGAGELF	TRBV11-2	11	TRBJ2-2
AGSQEVGTGGSGNTIY	TRBV4-2	16	TRBJ1-3
ASRAGTGYGYT	TRBV12-3/TRBV12-4	11	TRBJ1-2
ASRRQELYNSPLH	TRBV2	13	TRBJ1-6
ASSYSGGAGETQY	TRBV14	13	TRBJ2-5
ASSLGTGSYNEQF	TRBV7-9	13	TRBJ2-1
ASSVVVAGSNEQF	TRBV9	13	TRBJ2-1
ASSYSITSGWNEQF	TRBV6-2/TRBV6-3	14	TRBJ2-1